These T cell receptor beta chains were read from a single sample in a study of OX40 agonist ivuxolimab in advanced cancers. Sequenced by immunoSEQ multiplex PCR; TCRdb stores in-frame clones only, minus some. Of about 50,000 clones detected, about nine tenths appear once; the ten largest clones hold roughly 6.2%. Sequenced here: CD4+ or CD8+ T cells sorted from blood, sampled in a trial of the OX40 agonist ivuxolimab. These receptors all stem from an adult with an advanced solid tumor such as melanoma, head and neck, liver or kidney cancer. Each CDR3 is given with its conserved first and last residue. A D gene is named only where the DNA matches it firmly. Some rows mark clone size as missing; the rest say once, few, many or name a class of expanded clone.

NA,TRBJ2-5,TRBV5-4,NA,CASSSRETQYF,TGTGCCAGCAGCAGTAGGGAGACCCAGTACTTC
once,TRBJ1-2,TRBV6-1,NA,CASSSNTF,TGTGCCAGCAGTAGCAACACCTTC
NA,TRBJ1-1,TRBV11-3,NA,CASSRGPSAEAFF,TGTGCCAGCAGCCGGGGTCCCTCTGCTGAAGCTTTCTTT
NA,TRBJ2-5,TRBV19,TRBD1,CASSKRDRGRQETQYF,TGTGCCAGTAGTAAAAGGGACAGGGGGCGGCAAGAGACCCAGTACTTC
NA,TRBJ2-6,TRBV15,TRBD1,CATSPQGSTGANVLTF,TGTGCCACCAGCCCACAGGGGAGTACTGGGGCCAACGTCCTGACTTTC
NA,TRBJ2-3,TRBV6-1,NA,CASRATRSWTDTQYF,TGTGCCAGCAGGGCGACTAGGTCGTGGACAGATACGCAGTATTTT
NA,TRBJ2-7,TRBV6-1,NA,CASSIPASYEQYF,TGTGCCAGCAGTATACCCGCTTCCTACGAGCAGTACTTC
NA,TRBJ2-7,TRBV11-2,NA,CASSVILAHEQYF,TGTGCCAGCAGCGTGATCTTGGCACACGAGCAGTACTTC
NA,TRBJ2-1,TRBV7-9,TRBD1,CASSPRDREGGNEQFF,TGTGCCAGCAGCCCCCGGGACAGGGAGGGGGGCAATGAGCAGTTCTTC
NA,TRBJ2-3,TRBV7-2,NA,CASSSWLDTQYF,TGTGCCAGCAGCTCGTGGTTAGATACGCAGTATTTT